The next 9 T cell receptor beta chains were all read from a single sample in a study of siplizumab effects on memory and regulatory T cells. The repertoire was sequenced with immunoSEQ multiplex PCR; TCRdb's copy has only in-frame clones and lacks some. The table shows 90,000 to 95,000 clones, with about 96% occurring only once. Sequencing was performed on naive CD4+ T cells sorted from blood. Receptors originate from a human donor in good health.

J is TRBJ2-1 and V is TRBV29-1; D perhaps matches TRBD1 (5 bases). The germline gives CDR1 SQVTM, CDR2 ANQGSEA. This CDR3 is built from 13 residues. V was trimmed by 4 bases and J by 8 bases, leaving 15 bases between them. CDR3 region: CSVVLVRVHEQFF. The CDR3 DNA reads TGCAGCGTTGTACTTGTCAGGGTGCATGAGCAGTTCTTC.

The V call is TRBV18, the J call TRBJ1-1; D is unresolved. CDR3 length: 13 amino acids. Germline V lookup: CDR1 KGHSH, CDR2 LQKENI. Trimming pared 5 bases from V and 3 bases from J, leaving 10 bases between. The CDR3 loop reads CASSSSLDTEAFF. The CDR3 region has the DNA TGTGCCAGCTCAAGTAGCCTGGACACTGAAGCTTTCTTT.

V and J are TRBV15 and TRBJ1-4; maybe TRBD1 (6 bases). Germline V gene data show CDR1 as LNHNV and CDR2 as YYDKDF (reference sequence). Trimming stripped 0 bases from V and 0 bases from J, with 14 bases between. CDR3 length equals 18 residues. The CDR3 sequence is CATSRDRWKGATNEKLFF. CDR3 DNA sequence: TGTGCCACCAGCAGAGATCGGTGGAAGGGGGCAACTAATGAAAAACTGTTTTTT.

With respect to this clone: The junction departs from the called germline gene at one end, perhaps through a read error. CDR3 DNA: TGTGCCAGCAGCTATGGACGGGCGGGGGTAGGCACAGATACGCAGTGTTTT. Translated: CASSYGRAGVGTDTQCF. The chain couples TRBV11-2 to TRBJ2-3, with TRBD2 identical over 7 bases. The CDR3 has 17 residues. In germline, CDR1 is SGHAT, CDR2 FQNNGV.

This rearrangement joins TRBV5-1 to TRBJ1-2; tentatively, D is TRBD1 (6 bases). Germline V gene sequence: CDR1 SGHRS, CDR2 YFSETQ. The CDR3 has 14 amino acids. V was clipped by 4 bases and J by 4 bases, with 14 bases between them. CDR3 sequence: CASSPGTNLYGYTF. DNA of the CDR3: TGCGCCAGCAGCCCCGGGACAAATCTCTATGGCTACACCTTC.

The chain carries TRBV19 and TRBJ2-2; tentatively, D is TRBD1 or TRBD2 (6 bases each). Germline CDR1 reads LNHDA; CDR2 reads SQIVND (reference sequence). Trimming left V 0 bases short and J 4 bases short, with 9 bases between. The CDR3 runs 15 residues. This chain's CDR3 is CASSIDGGGTGELFF. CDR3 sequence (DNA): TGTGCCAGTAGTATAGATGGAGGGGGCACCGGGGAGCTGTTTTTT.

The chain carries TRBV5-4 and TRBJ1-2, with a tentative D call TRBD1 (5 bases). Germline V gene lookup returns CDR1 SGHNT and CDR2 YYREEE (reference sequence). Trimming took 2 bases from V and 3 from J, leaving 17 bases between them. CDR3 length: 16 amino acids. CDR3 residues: CASSLGVDFIDYGYTF. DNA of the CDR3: TGTGCCAGCAGCTTAGGGGTCGATTTCATTGACTATGGCTACACCTTC.

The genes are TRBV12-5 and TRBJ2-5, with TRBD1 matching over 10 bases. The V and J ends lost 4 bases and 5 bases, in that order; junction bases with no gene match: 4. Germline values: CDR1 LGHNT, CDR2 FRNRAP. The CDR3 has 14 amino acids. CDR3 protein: CASGSGQGKETQYF. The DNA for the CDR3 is TGTGCTAGTGGTTCGGGACAGGGGAAGGAGACCCAGTACTTC.

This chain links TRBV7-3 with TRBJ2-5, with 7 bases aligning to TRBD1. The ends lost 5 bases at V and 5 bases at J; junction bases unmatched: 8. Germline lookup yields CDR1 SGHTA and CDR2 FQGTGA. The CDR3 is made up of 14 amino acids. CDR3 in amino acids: CASSAQGIGETQYF. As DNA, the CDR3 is TGTGCCAGCAGCGCACAGGGGATCGGGGAGACCCAGTACTTC.